The present TCR beta chain was sequenced within a study of blood T cell repertoires in COVID-19. Assay: immunoSEQ multiplex PCR; the TCRdb copy retains only in-frame clones and omits some. The sample lists about 90,000 clones, roughly 90% occurring once. The CDR3 totals 17 residues. CDR1 is PRHDT and CDR2 is FYEKMQ in the germline V gene (reference sequence). Trimming cost V 6 bases and J 6 bases, with 23 bases left between them. The chain has TRBV13 and TRBJ2-2, with D perhaps TRBD2 (6 bases). This TCR was sampled from a human donor with active COVID-19. The donor label of this sample is uncertain. The sample taken for sequencing was peripheral blood. DNA for the CDR3: TGTGCCAGCAGAAACTCGCTCTCCCCTAGCGACCCCGGGGAGCTGTTTTTT. Translated, it gives CASRNSLSPSDPGELFF.